This TCR beta chain was sequenced in a study of cytotoxic CD8 clonotypes in ibrutinib-treated CLL (dated by TCRdb to the early 2020s). With regard to the full study: The cohort included around 15 treatment-naive and 11 to 12 relapsed/refractory patients; around 18 were IGHV unmutated. Responses were partial in roughly 24 patients and complete in 2; after median about 68 months follow-up, about 15 stayed in remission and about twelve progressed. Response samples were taken after a median of approximately 12 months on treatment, ranging from roughly 6 to 36 months. On average, each sample yielded around 270,000 productive templates and tens of thousands of productive rearrangements. Longitudinal samples were available for about 30% of the roughly 86 trial participants. Cryopreserved peripheral blood mononuclear cells were collected at three points: before therapy, at response, and at either sustained remission or disease progression. All remission and progressive disease samples were collected while patients were still receiving ibrutinib. On the study overall, not on this receptor specifically: Baseline clonality was found to be higher than that of age-matched healthy donors and was strongly correlated with circulating CD8+ T-cell counts. An increase in clonality was observed at ibrutinib response, with clonality remaining stable during sustained remission and falling back toward baseline at progression. Public clonotypes were found to be uncommon and were observed to contract or remain stable during treatment; the increase in clonality was shown to reflect expansion of private clonotypes at ibrutinib response. Lymph node repertoires were not examined, and the timing of sampling was not matched between patients in sustained remission and those whose disease progressed.

For this clone: Its antigen is not yet known. No per-base quality is available; no much larger clone lies one base away.

Interpreted using the paper, the time point label stands for: approximately eleven months on ibrutinib. For TCR beta library preparation, approximately 2 micrograms of genomic DNA was extracted from cryopreserved PBMCs. Longitudinal blood samples from CLL patients on ibrutinib monotherapy were analyzed using high-throughput TCR beta sequencing. The patients were enrolled in a single-center, open-label phase 2 trial of ibrutinib monotherapy. The cysteine opens and the phenylalanine closes a CDR3 of 13 amino acids. Only CDR3 DNA is held: 39 bases, read in frame from base 1. The germline V gene (reference sequence) gives CDR1 as MNHEY and CDR2 as SMNVEV. V lost 7 bases and J lost 6 bases; the stretch between them is 14 bases long. The goal of deep resolution MiSeq sequencing was a depth between 1 in 1 million and 1 in 200,000 T cells, and coverage averaged 10x per clonotype. The immunoSEQ hsTCRB Kit was used to generate the TCR beta libraries. For the original study's pipeline: The data were analyzed with ImmunoSEQ Analyzer and ImmunoSEQ Data Assistant, and V, D and J gene assignments followed IMGT definitions. Clonality, which ranges from 0 to 1, was calculated as one minus the normalized Shannon entropy of productive rearrangement frequencies. Only overrepresented clonotypes making up at least 0.05% of the repertoire of each patient were included in the public clonotype analysis. Repertoires from thirteen age-matched healthy donors in immuneACCESS were used as clonality controls. The clones in this table, taken by TCRdb from immuneACCESS, are in-frame only. Not every clone is retained; where verified, under half of the shortfall comes from an unresolved V gene, and the cause of the rest is unknown. That table furnishes V, J and clone size, whereas the DNA furnished D and trimming. The sample contains about 130,000 clones, roughly three quarters of them found a single time. Around 13% of the sample rests with the top ten.

The sequence was obtained from a human donor with chronic lymphocytic leukemia. The rearranged chain carries TRBV27 and TRBJ2-3; the D gene is perhaps TRBD2, on 6 matching bases. This material consisted of PBMCs, taken after 12 months of ibrutinib treatment. The DNA is TGTGCCAGCACTAAACCCGGAGGGGATACGCAGTATTTT. This yields the protein CASTKPGGDTQYF.